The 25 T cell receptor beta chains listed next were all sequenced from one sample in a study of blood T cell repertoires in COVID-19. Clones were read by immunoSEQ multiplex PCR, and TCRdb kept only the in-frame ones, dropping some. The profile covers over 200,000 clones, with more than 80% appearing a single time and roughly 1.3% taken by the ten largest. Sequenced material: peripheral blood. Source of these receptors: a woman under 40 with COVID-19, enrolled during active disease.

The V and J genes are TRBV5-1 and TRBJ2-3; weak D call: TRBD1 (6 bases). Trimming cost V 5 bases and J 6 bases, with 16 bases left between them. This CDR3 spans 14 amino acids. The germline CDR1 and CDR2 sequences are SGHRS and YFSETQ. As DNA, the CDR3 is TGCGCCAGCAGGACGTTTCCCAGGGGTGATACGCAGTATTTT. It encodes CASRTFPRGDTQYF. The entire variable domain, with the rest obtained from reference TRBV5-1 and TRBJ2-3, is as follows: KAGVTQTPRYLIKTRGQQVTLSCSPISGHRSVSWYQQTPGQGLQFLFEYFSETQRNKGNFPGRFSGRQFSNSRSEMNVSTLELGDSALYLCASRTFPRGDTQYFGPGTRLTVL.

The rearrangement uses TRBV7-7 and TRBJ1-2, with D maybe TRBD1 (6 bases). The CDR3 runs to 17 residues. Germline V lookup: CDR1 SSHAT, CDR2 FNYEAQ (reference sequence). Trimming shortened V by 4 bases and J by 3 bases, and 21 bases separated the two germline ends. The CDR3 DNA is TGTGCCAGCAGCTCGCCATTCCGGACAGACCTTGACTATGGCTACACCTTC. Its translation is CASSSPFRTDLDYGYTF.

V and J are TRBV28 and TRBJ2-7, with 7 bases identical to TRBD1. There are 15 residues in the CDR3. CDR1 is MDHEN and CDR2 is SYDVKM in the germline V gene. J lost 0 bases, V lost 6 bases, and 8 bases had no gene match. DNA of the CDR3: TGTGCCAGCAGCCGGACCGGGACAGTCTCCTACGAGCAGTACTTC. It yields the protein CASSRTGTVSYEQYF.

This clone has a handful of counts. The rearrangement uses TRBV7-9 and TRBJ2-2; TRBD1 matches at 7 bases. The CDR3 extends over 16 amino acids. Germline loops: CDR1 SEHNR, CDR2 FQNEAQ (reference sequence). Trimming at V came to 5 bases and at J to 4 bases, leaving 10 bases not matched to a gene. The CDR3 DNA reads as TGTGCCAGCAGCCGTATCGACAGGGAAGGCACCGGGGAGCTGTTTTTT. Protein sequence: CASSRIDREGTGELFF.

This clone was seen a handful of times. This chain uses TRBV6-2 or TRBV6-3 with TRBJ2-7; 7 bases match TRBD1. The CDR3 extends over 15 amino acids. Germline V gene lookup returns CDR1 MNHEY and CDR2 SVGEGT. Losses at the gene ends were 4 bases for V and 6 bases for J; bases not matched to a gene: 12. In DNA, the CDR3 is TGTGCCAGCAGTTCTCTCCGGGACAGTATGGCCGAGCAGTACTTC. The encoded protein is CASSSLRDSMAEQYF.

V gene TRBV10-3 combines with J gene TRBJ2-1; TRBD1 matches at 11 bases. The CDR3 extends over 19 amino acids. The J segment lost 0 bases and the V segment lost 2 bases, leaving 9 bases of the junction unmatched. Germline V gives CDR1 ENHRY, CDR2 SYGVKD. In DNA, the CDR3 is TGTGCCATCAGTGAGGGGACAGGGGGTAGACGGAGCTCCTACAATGAGCAGTTCTTC. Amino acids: CAISEGTGGRRSSYNEQFF.

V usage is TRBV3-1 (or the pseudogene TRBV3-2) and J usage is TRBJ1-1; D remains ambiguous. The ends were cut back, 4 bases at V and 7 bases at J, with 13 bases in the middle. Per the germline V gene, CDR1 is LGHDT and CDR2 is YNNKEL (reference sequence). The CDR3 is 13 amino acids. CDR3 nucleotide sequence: TGTGCCAGCAGCCTCCTCGGAGGCGGTGAAGCTTTCTTT. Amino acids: CASSLLGGGEAFF.

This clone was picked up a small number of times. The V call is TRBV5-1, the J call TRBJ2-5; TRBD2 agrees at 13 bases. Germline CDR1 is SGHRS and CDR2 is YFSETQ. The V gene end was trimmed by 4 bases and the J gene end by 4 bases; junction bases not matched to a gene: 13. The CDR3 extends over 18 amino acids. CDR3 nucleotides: TGCGCCAGCAGCACAGGACTAGCGGGAGAGGTAGTGGGAGAGACCCAGTACTTC. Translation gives CASSTGLAGEVVGETQYF.

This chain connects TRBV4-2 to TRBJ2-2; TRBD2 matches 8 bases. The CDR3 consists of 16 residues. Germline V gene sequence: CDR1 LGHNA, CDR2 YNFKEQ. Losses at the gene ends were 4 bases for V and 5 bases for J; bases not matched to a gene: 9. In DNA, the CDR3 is TGTGCCAGCAGCCCCTGGGGTAGCGGGAAAACCGGGGAGCTGTTTTTT. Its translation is CASSPWGSGKTGELFF.

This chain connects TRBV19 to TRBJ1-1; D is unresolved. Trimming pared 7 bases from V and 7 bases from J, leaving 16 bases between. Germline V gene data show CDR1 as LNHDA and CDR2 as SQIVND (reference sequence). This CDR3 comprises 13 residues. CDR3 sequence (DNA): TGTGCCAGTACCCGTGGGCTCCTTGATGAAGCTTTCTTT. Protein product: CASTRGLLDEAFF.

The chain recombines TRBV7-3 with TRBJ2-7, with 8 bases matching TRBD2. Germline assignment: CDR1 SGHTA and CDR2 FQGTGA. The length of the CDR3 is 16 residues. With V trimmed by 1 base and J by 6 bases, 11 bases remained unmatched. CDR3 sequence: CASSLSSGTTVGEQYF. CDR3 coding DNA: TGTGCCAGCAGCTTAAGTAGCGGGACCACCGTGGGCGAGCAGTACTTC.

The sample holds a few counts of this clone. The CDR3 spells CASSRTGAYNEQFF. As DNA, the CDR3 is TGTGCCAGCAGCAGGACAGGGGCCTACAATGAGCAGTTCTTC. V and J are TRBV11-3 and TRBJ2-1; 9 bases line up with TRBD1. Trimming cost V 5 bases and J 2 bases; bases outside gene matches: 1. The CDR3 consists of 14 residues. CDR1 and CDR2 from the germline V gene are SGHNT and YENEEA.

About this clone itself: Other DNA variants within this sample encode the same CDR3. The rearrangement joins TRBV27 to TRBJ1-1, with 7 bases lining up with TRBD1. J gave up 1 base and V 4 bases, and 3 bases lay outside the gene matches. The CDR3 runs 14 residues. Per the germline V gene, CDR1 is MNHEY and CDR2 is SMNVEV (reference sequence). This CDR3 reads CASSSGQRNTEAFF. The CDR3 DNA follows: TGTGCCAGCAGTTCGGGACAGAGGAACACTGAAGCTTTCTTT.

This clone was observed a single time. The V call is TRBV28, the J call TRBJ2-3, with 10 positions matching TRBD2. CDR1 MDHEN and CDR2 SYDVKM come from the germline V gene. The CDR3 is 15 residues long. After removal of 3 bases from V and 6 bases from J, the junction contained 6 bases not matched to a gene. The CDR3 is CASSLGAGGHDTQYF. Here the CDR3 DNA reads TGTGCCAGCAGTTTGGGAGCGGGGGGGCATGATACGCAGTATTTT. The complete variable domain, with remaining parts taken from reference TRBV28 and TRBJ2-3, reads DVKVTQSSRYLVKRTGEKVFLECVQDMDHENMFWYRQDPGLGLRLIYFSYDVKMKEKGDIPEGYSVSREKKERFSLILESASTNQTSMYLCASSLGAGGHDTQYFGPGTRLTVL.

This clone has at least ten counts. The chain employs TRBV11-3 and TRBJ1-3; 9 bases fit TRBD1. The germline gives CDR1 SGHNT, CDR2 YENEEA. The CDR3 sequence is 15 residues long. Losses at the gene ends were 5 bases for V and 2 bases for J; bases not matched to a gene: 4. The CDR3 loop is CASSPGQGPGNTIYF. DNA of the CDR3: TGTGCCAGCAGCCCGGGACAGGGACCTGGAAACACCATATATTTT. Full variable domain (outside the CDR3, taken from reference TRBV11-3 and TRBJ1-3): EAGVVQSPRYKIIEKKQPVAFWCNPISGHNTLYWYLQNLGQGPELLIRYENEEAVDDSQLPKDRFSAERLKGVDSTLKIQPAELGDSAVYLCASSPGQGPGNTIYFGEGSWLTVV.

CDR3 loop: CASSALAGSSYEQYF. Written as DNA, the CDR3 is TGTGCCAGCAGCGCACTAGCGGGAAGCTCCTACGAGCAGTACTTC. The gene calls are TRBV9 and TRBJ2-7; 10 bases fit TRBD2. Germline values: CDR1 SGDLS, CDR2 YYNGEE. The V gene end was trimmed by 3 bases and the J gene end by 0 bases; junction bases not matched to a gene: 3. There are 15 residues in the CDR3. Using reference TRBV9 and TRBJ2-7 for the parts outside the CDR3, the full variable domain is DSGVTQTPKHLITATGQRVTLRCSPRSGDLSVYWYQQSLDQGLQFLIQYYNGEERAKGNILERFSAQQFPDLHSELNLSSLELGDSALYFCASSALAGSSYEQYFGPGTRLTVT.

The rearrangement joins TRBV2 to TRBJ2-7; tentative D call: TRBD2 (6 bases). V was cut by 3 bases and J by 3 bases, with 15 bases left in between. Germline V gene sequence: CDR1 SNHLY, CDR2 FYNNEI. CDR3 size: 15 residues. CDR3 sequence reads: CASSEGGEGYYEQYF. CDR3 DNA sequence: TGTGCCAGCAGTGAGGGGGGTGAGGGGTACTACGAGCAGTACTTC.

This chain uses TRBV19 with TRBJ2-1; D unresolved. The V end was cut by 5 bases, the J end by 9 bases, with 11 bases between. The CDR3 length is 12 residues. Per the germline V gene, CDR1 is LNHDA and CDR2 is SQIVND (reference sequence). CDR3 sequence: CASSQFDTEQFF. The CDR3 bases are TGTGCCAGTAGTCAGTTCGACACTGAGCAGTTCTTC. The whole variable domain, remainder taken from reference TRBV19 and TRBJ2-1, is DGGITQSPKYLFRKEGQNVTLSCEQNLNHDAMYWYRQDPGQGLRLIYYSQIVNDFQKGDIAEGYSVSREKKESFPLTVTSAQKNPTAFYLCASSQFDTEQFFGPGTRLTVL.

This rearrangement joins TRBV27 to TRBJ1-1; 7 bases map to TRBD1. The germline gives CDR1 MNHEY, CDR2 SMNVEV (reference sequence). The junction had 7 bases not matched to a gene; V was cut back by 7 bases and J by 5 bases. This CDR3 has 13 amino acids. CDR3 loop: CASTRQGGTEAFF. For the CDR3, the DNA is TGTGCCAGCACACGACAGGGAGGAACTGAAGCTTTCTTT.

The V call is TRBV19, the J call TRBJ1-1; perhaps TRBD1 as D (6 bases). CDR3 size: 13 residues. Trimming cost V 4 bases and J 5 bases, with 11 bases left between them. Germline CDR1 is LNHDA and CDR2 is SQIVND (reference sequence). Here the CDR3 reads CASSRIRGTEAFF. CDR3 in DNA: TGTGCCAGTAGTAGGATTAGGGGGACTGAAGCTTTCTTT.

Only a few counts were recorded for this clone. CDR3 bases: TGTGCCATCAGTGCAAAACAGGGCACTGGCTACACCTTC. Translating it yields CAISAKQGTGYTF. The chain joins TRBV10-3 to TRBJ1-2; possibly TRBD1 for D (6 bases). The CDR3 is 13 residues long. Germline V gene lookup returns CDR1 ENHRY and CDR2 SYGVKD. V was clipped by 4 bases and J by 7 bases, with 13 bases between them.

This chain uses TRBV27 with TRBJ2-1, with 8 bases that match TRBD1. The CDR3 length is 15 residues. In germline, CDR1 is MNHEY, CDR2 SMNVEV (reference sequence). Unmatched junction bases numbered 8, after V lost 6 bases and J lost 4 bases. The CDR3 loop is CASSNDRGPYNEQFF. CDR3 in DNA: TGTGCCAGCAGCAACGACAGGGGTCCTTACAATGAGCAGTTCTTC.

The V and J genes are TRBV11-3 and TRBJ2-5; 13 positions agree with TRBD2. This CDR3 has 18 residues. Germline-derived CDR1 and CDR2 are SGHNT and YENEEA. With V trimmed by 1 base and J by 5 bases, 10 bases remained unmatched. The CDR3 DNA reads TGTGCCAGCAGCTTAGGTAGCCGGACTAGCGGGAGTTCTGAGACCCAGTACTTC. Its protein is CASSLGSRTSGSSETQYF.

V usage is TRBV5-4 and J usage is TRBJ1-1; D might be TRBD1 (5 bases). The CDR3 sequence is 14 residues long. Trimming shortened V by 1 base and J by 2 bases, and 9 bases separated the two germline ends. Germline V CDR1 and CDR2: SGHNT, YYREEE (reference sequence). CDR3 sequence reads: CASSLRQPNTEAFF. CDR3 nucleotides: TGTGCCAGCAGCTTGAGACAGCCTAACACTGAAGCTTTCTTT. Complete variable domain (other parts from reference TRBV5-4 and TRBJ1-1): ETGVTQSPTHLIKTRGQQVTLRCSSQSGHNTVSWYQQALGQGPQFIFQYYREEENGRGNFPPRFSGLQFPNYSSELNVNALELDDSALYLCASSLRQPNTEAFFGQGTRLTVV.

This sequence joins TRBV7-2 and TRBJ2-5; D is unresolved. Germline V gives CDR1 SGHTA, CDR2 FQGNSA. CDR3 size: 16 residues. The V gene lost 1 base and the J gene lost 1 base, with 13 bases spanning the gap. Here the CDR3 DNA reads TGTGCCAGCAGCTTAGTTCTTCGGAGCCCCCAAGAGACCCAGTACTTC. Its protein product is CASSLVLRSPQETQYF.